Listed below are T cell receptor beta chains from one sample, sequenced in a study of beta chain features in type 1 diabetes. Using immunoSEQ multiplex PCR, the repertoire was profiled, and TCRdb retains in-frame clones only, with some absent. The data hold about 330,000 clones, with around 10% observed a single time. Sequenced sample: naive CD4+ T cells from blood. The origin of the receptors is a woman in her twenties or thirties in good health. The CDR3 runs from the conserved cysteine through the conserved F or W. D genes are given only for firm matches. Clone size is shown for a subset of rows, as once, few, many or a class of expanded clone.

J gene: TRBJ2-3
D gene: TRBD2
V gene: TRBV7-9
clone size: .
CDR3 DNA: TGTGCCAGCAGGTCCCTAGCGGGAAGGGATGATACGCAGTATTTT
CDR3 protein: CASRSLAGRDDTQYF

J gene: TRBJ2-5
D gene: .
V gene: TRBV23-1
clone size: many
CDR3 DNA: TGCGCCAGCAGTCAACCCCGACAGGCCCAAGAGACCCAGTACTTC
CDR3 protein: CASSQPRQAQETQYF

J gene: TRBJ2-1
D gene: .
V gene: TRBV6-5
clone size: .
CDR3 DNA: TGTGCCAGCAGTTACATTAATAGCGGCGGGGATGAGCAGTTCTTC
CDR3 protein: CASSYINSGGDEQFF

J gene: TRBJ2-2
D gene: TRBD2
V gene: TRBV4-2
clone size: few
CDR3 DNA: TGTGCCAGCAGCCAAATTCTAGCGGGAGTCGACACCGGGGAGCTGTTTTTT
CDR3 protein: CASSQILAGVDTGELFF

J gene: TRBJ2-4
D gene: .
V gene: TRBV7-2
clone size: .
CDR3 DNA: TGTGCCAGCAGCTACCAGGCCCGAAACATTCAGTACTTC
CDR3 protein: CASSYQARNIQYF

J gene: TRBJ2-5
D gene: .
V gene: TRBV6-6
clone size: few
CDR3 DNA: TGTGCCAGCAGTTACTCGACGGGGGTACGAGAGACCCAGTACTTC
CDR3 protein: CASSYSTGVRETQYF

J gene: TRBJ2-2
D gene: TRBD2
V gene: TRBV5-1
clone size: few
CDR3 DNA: TGCGCCAGCAGCTTGGATGGACTAGCGGGAGTTGCCACCGGGGAGCTGTTTTTT
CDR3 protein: CASSLDGLAGVATGELFF

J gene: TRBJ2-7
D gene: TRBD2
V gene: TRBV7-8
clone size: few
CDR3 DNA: TGTGCCAGCTATGGAAACGCGGGAGGGCCCTACGAGCAGTACTTC
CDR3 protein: CASYGNAGGPYEQYF

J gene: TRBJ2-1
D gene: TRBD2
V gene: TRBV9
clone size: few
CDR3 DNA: TGTGCCAGCAGCGTTACCAGCGGGGTCTCCTACAATGAGCAGTTCTTC
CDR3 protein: CASSVTSGVSYNEQFF

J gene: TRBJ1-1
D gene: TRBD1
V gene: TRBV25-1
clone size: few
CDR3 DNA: TGTGCCAGCAGTGTCCTCGGACAGGGAGGGACTTTCTTT
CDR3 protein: CASSVLGQGGTFF

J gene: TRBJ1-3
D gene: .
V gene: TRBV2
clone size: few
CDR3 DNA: TGTGCCAGCAGTGACCGGGTCCGCTCTGGAAACACCATATATTTT
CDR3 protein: CASSDRVRSGNTIYF

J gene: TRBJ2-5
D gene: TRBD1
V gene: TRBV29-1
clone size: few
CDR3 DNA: TGCAGCGGTTACCGGGACAGGCAAGAGACCCAGTACTTC
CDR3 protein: CSGYRDRQETQYF

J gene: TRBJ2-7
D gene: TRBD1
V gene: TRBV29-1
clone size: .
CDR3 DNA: TGCAGCGTTGGAGAAAAAGGACAGGGGCTCTACGAGCAGTACTTC
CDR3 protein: CSVGEKGQGLYEQYF

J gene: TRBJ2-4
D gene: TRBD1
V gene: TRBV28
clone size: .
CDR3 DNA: TGTGCCAGCAGCCCGACCGGACAGGGGGGAAACATTCAGTACTTC
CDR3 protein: CASSPTGQGGNIQYF

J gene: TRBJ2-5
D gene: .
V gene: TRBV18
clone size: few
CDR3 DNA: TGTGCCAGCTCACCTCAAACCGGCAGGGGAGACCAAGAGACCCAGTACTTC
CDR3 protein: CASSPQTGRGDQETQYF

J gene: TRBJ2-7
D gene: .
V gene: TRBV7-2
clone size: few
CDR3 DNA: TGTGCCAGCAGCTGGGCGCCCGACAGGCGCGAGCAGTACTTC
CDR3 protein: CASSWAPDRREQYF